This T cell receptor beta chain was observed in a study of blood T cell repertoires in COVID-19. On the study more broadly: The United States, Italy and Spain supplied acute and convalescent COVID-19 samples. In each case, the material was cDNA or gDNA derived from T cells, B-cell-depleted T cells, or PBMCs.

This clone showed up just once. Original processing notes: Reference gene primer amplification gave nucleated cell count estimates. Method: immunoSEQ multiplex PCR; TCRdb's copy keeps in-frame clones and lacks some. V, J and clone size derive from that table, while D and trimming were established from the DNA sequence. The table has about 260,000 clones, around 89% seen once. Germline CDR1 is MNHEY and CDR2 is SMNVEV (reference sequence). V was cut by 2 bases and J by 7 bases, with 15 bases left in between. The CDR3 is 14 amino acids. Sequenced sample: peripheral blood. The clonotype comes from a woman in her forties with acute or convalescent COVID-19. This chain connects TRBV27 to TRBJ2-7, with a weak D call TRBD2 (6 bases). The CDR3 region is CASSLGAGYGEQYV. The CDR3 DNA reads TGTGCCAGCAGTTTAGGGGCGGGATATGGAGAGCAGTACGTC.